This T cell receptor beta chain was retrieved from a study of cytomegalovirus exposure and HLA in healthy donors. Background on the study: Later, an analysis reported that the approximately 120 validation repertoires had used the same platform as the roughly 680 first-cohort repertoires. Findings of the study overall: That first-cohort TCR clusters tended to co-occur in the roughly 130 validation repertoires was found in a later analysis. Overall, approximately 150 TCR beta chains were annotated as cytomegalovirus-associated.

Data came from immunoSEQ multiplex PCR; TCRdb stores just in-frame clones and leaves some out. The data hold more than 130,000 clones, with 88% observed a single time. Note on this clone: What it binds is not known.

Germline-derived CDR1 and CDR2 are SGDLS and YYNGEE. Trimming removed 4 bases from V and 2 bases from J; junction bases left unmatched: 6. The CDR3 is 15 amino acids. The chain joins TRBV9 to TRBJ1-5; TRBD1 aligns across 7 bases. The receptor was derived from a woman in her late teens or twenties in good health and CMV-seropositive. What was sequenced was PBMCs. The CDR3 here is CASSPVQGRNQPQHF. CDR3 DNA sequence: TGTGCCAGCAGCCCCGTACAGGGGCGCAATCAGCCCCAGCATTTT.